These 15 T cell receptor beta chains originate from one sample sequenced in a study of early T cells in non-severe SARS-CoV-2 infection. TCRdb called the 5' RACE reads again in MiXCR, with one record for every CDR3 protein. Of 15,000 to 20,000 distinct CDR3 sequences listed, about 5% were seen once; the top ten hold 6.5% to 8%. The sample taken for sequencing was whole blood. Receptors were obtained from an adult who was a healthcare worker with PCR-confirmed SARS-CoV-2 infection or an uninfected control (not recorded which).

The chain combines TRBV24-1 with TRBJ2-1, with 8 bases fitting TRBD2. The trim removed 6 bases at V and 5 bases at J, leaving 5 bases unmatched. CDR1 and CDR2 from the germline V gene are KGHDR and SFDVKD. The CDR3 is 14 amino acids. The CDR3 reads CATSRGRNDNEQFF. DNA of the CDR3: TGTGCCACCAGTCGCGGGAGGAACGACAATGAGCAGTTCTTC.

The table lists this clonotype with many counts. V gene TRBV6-1 combines with J gene TRBJ2-3, with TRBD2 identical over 8 bases. J gave up 5 bases and V 8 bases, and 9 bases lay outside the gene matches. The CDR3 spans 14 residues. From germline, CDR1 is MNHNS and CDR2 SASEGT. In nucleotides, the CDR3 is TGTGCCAGCGGGACGGGAGGGGGAGGAGATACGCAGTATTTT. Amino acid sequence: CASGTGGGGDTQYF.

Many counts were recorded for this clonotype. The V and J genes are TRBV28 and TRBJ2-3; D is perhaps TRBD2 (6 bases). The CDR3 is made up of 15 amino acids. Germline V gene data show CDR1 as MDHEN and CDR2 as SYDVKM. Trimming took off 5 bases at V and 0 bases at J, with 12 bases between the two ends. CDR3: CASSLTGASTDTQYF. The CDR3 nucleotides are TGTGCCAGCAGTCTTACGGGAGCGAGCACAGATACGCAGTATTTT.

There are a few counts of this clonotype. The genes are TRBV7-6 and TRBJ2-6, with D possibly matching TRBD2 (5 bases). Trimming took off 5 bases at V and 0 bases at J, with 20 bases between the two ends. Germline V lookup: CDR1 SGHVS, CDR2 FNYEAQ. The CDR3 is 19 amino acids. The CDR3 region has the DNA TGTGCCAGCAGCCGTACGGGAACGGGTTTTTCCTCTGGGGCCAACGTCCTGACTTTC. This gives the protein CASSRTGTGFSSGANVLTF.

This clonotype was recorded a few times. The gene calls are TRBV4-3 and TRBJ2-3, with D possibly matching TRBD1 (7 bases). CDR1 is LGHNA and CDR2 is YSLEER in the germline V gene. V was clipped by 1 base and J by 4 bases, with 15 bases between them. This CDR3 region has 16 residues. CDR3 sequence (DNA): TGCGCCAGCAGCCAAGTCGCCGGAGGGGGCGCAGATACGCAGTATTTT. This sequence encodes CASSQVAGGGADTQYF.

This clonotype is deemed medium-sized. The V and J genes are TRBV3-1 and TRBJ1-1; D might be TRBD1 (5 bases). Trimming left V 3 bases short and J 1 base short, with 9 bases between. Per germline, CDR1 LGHDT and CDR2 YNNKEL (reference sequence). This CDR3 spans 14 amino acids. The CDR3 spells CASSHSGKNTEAFF. The CDR3 coding sequence is TGTGCCAGCAGCCACTCAGGGAAGAACACTGAAGCTTTCTTT.

This clonotype was counted only a few times. The V gene is TRBV12-5, the J gene TRBJ2-2; D is uncertain. Germline CDR1 LGHNT, CDR2 FRNRAP. The length of the CDR3 is 13 residues. V was pared by 6 bases and J by 2 bases, with 7 bases between. CDR3 residues: CASGNGNTGELFF. The CDR3 DNA reads TGTGCTAGTGGCAACGGAAACACCGGGGAGCTGTTTTTT.

This clonotype was recorded at least ten times. The V and J genes are TRBV27 and TRBJ2-7; possibly TRBD1 or TRBD2 for D (5 bases each). V was shortened by 5 bases and J by 1 base, with 12 bases between the two germline ends. This CDR3 is built from 14 residues. The germline V gene encodes CDR1 MNHEY and CDR2 SMNVEV (reference sequence). Here the CDR3 reads CASSLGWGSYEQYF. The CDR3 nucleotides are TGTGCCAGCAGTCTCGGATGGGGGTCCTACGAGCAGTACTTC.

This clonotype is deemed medium-sized. The chain uses TRBV6-6 and TRBJ2-5; 8 bases match TRBD1. The CDR3 totals 15 residues. The junction had 11 bases not matched to a gene; V was cut back by 6 bases and J by 5 bases. The germline CDR1 and CDR2 sequences are MNHNY and SVGAGI (reference sequence). The DNA of the CDR3 is TGTGCCAGCAGCCCTTACAGCAGGGGGCGGGAGACCCAGTACTTC. Its protein is CASSPYSRGRETQYF.

This clonotype is medium-sized in the sample. The chain joins TRBV7-3 to TRBJ2-3; the match to TRBD2 covers 9 bases. The ends lost 5 bases at V and 0 bases at J; junction bases unmatched: 3. This CDR3 spans 15 amino acids. CDR1 SGHTA and CDR2 FQGTGA come from the germline V gene. The CDR3 DNA reads TGTGCCAGCAGCGAGGGACTAGCTAGCACAGATACGCAGTATTTT. Translating it yields CASSEGLASTDTQYF.

Judged by abundance, this clonotype is medium-sized. CDR3 loop: CASSILAGFGDTQYF. The CDR3 region has the DNA TGTGCCAGCAGCATCTTAGCGGGATTTGGGGATACGCAGTATTTT. The V call is TRBV7-8, the J call TRBJ2-3; TRBD2 aligns across 8 bases. This CDR3 has 15 amino acids. V trimming: 5 bases; J trimming: 6 bases; junction bases outside the gene matches: 10. Germline CDR1 reads SGHVS; CDR2 reads FQNEAQ.

The chain links TRBV11-2 to TRBJ2-1, with 7 bases aligning to TRBD1. Trimming at V came to 5 bases and at J to 0 bases, leaving 7 bases not matched to a gene. This CDR3 comprises 16 residues. From germline, CDR1 is SGHAT and CDR2 FQNNGV. CDR3 DNA sequence: TGTGCCAGCAGCCGAGGGGGCGTTAGCTCCTACAATGAGCAGTTCTTC. It specifies CASSRGGVSSYNEQFF.

By share, this clonotype counts as medium-sized. This chain joins TRBV20-1 and TRBJ1-1, with TRBD1 matching 8 bases. The germline V gene has CDR1 DFQATT and CDR2 SNEGSKA (reference sequence). The CDR3 has 14 amino acids. J was trimmed by 4 bases and V by 6 bases; bases with no gene match: 10. The CDR3 spells CSALPGQGGTEAFF. The DNA for the CDR3 is TGCAGTGCCCTCCCCGGACAGGGAGGCACTGAAGCTTTCTTT.

The CDR3 DNA reads TGCAGTGCTAGAGGAGGTGGGACTAGCGTCGAGCAGTTCTTC. This gives the protein CSARGGGTSVEQFF. This chain uses TRBV20-1 with TRBJ2-1; TRBD2 agrees at 10 bases. V lost 1 base and J lost 10; bases outside the gene matches: 7. The CDR3 spans 14 residues. CDR1 is DFQATT and CDR2 is SNEGSKA in the germline V gene (reference sequence).

As to this clonotype: A much larger clone is a single base away; this may be a read error. The chain has TRBV5-4 and TRBJ1-1; D is uncertain. CDR1 and CDR2 (germline): SGHNT, YYREEE (reference sequence). CDR3 length: 12 residues. The CDR3 nucleotides read TGTGCCGGCAGACGGACGAACACTGAAGCTTTCTTT. Residues: CAGRRTNTEAFF.